This T cell receptor (beta chain) is from a study of blood T cell repertoires in COVID-19. Study summary: The cDNA or gDNA used as material had been derived from T cells, B-cell-depleted T cells, or PBMCs.

Sequencing used immunoSEQ multiplex PCR; TCRdb keeps in-frame clones, though not all of them. Here the sample spans just over 300,000 clones, about 90% being singletons. Germline V lookup: CDR1 MNHNY, CDR2 SVGAGI (reference sequence). Trimming at V came to 5 bases and at J to 2 bases, leaving 7 bases not matched to a gene. CDR3 length equals 15 residues. The chain links TRBV6-6 to TRBJ2-7; 9 bases map to TRBD1. This TCR was sampled from a woman in her 30s with COVID-19, enrolled during active disease. The specimen was peripheral blood. CDR3 protein: CASSRPGQGTYEQYF. For the CDR3, the DNA is TGTGCCAGCAGTCGGCCGGGACAGGGAACCTACGAGCAGTACTTC.